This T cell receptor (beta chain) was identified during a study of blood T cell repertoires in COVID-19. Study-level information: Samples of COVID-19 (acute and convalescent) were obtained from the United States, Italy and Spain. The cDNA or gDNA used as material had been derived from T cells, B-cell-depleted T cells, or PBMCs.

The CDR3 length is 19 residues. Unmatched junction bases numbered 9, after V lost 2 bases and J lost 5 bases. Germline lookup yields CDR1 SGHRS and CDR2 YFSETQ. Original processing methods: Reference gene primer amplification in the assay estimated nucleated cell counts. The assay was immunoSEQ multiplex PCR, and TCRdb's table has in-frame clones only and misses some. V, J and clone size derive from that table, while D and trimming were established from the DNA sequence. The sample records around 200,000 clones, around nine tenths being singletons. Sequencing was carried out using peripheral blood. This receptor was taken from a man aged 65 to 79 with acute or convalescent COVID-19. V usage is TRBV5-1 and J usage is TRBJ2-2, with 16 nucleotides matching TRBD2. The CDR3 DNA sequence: TGCGCCAGCAGCTTCCGCCCGGGACTAGCGGGGGGGGAGACCGGGGAGCTGTTTTTT. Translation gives CASSFRPGLAGGETGELFF.